Shown below are 25 T cell receptor beta chains from a single sample sequenced in a study of blood T cell repertoires in COVID-19. The assay was immunoSEQ multiplex PCR, and TCRdb's table has in-frame clones only and misses some. The sample has some 250,000 clones; about 86% are singletons. Sequencing used peripheral blood. Every receptor here comes from a man in his forties or fifties with active or convalescent COVID-19.

J is TRBJ1-1 and V is TRBV30; 8 positions agree with TRBD1. The germline CDR1 and CDR2 sequences are GTSNPN and SVGIG (reference sequence). Unmatched junction bases numbered 3, after V lost 0 bases and J lost 3 bases. CDR3 length: 14 amino acids. CDR3 coding DNA: TGTGCCTGGAGTGTTGTCAGGGGGCACACTGAAGCTTTCTTT. Its translation: CAWSVVRGHTEAFF.

This chain links TRBV10-3 with TRBJ2-7, with D possibly being TRBD2 (5 bases). This CDR3 is built from 15 residues. CDR1 is ENHRY and CDR2 is SYGVKD in the germline V gene. V dropped 0 bases and J dropped 4 bases, with 13 bases sitting between them. DNA for the CDR3: TGTGCCATCAGTGAGTCGGGAGTTACCGCGTACGAGCAGTACTTC. It is translated as CAISESGVTAYEQYF.

Regarding this clone: One end of the junction fails to match germline, which may point to a read error. The chain combines TRBV7-7 with TRBJ2-5; maybe TRBD2 (7 bases). Germline V gives CDR1 SSHAT, CDR2 FNYEAQ (reference sequence). The CDR3 is 15 amino acids. CDR3 bases: TGTGCTAGCAGCTTAGTGGGGGGGGCGCAAGAGACCCAGTACTTC. Translation gives CASSLVGGAQETQYF.

CDR3 sequence: CASSQKRGNYGYTF. The CDR3 nucleotides read TGTGCCAGCAGCCAGAAGCGGGGTAACTATGGCTACACCTTC. The rearrangement joins TRBV3-1 (or the pseudogene TRBV3-2) to TRBJ1-2, with unresolved D. Germline CDR1 and CDR2: LGHDT and YNNKEL (reference sequence). This CDR3 comprises 14 residues. V was shortened by 3 bases and J by 1 base, with 9 bases between the two germline ends.

This sequence joins TRBV2 and TRBJ2-2, with D possibly being TRBD2 (5 bases). V was pared by 8 bases and J by 3 bases, with 7 bases between. The germline CDR1 and CDR2 sequences are SNHLY and FYNNEI. CDR3 size: 12 residues. The CDR3 bases are TGTGCCAGCGGAGGAGACACCGGGGAGCTGTTTTTT. Protein: CASGGDTGELFF.

The count of this clone is one. The chain uses TRBV7-8 and TRBJ2-3, with a weak D call TRBD2 (6 bases). The CDR3 is 16 amino acids. Germline V gene lookup returns CDR1 SGHVS and CDR2 FQNEAQ. Trimming removed 4 bases at V and 1 base at J, with 15 bases between. The CDR3 coding sequence is TGTGCCAGCAGCTCATTAGAGGGCGGGGGCACAGATACGCAGTATTTT. Protein product: CASSSLEGGGTDTQYF.

The table lists this clone with a count of one. V gene TRBV15 combines with J gene TRBJ1-5, with D unclear. CDR3 length equals 13 residues. CDR1 and CDR2 (germline): LNHNV, YYDKDF (reference sequence). With 0 bases removed from V and 6 bases from J, the gap between germline ends came to 6 bases. CDR3 loop: CATSRDAAQPQHF. The CDR3 DNA reads TGTGCCACCAGCAGAGATGCGGCTCAGCCCCAGCATTTT.

The chain has TRBV19 and TRBJ2-1, with D maybe TRBD1 (5 bases). V was clipped by 5 bases and J by 0 bases, with 26 bases between them. This CDR3 has 20 residues. Germline loops: CDR1 LNHDA, CDR2 SQIVND (reference sequence). In DNA, the CDR3 is TGTGCCAGTAGTTCGGAGAATACAGGTATTTACAAGACCTCCTACAATGAGCAGTTCTTC. This translates into CASSSENTGIYKTSYNEQFF.

This clone has a single count. The chain carries TRBV9 and TRBJ2-1, with 11 bases that match TRBD2. This CDR3 has 18 amino acids. The V gene's germline CDR1 is SGDLS and CDR2 YYNGEE. Trimming took 4 bases from V and 0 from J; bases not matched to a gene: 9. CDR3 residues: CASSPTSGGRSSYNEQFF. CDR3 nucleotide sequence: TGTGCCAGCAGCCCTACTAGCGGGGGACGAAGCTCCTACAATGAGCAGTTCTTC.

The V call is TRBV24-1, the J call TRBJ2-7; 12 bases fit TRBD1. The V and J ends lost 5 bases and 7 bases, in that order; junction bases with no gene match: 14. The germline CDR1 and CDR2 sequences are KGHDR and SFDVKD. This CDR3 spans 17 amino acids. The CDR3 loop is CATSGGQGALELEEQYF. CDR3 coding DNA: TGTGCCACCAGTGGGGGACAGGGGGCGCTGGAGCTGGAGGAGCAGTACTTC.

The chain uses TRBV19 and TRBJ1-5; TRBD1 aligns across 7 bases. With V trimmed by 1 base and J by 6 bases, 6 bases remained unmatched. Per germline, CDR1 LNHDA and CDR2 SQIVND (reference sequence). This CDR3 has 15 residues. CDR3 in amino acids: CASSIADRDSQPQHF. The CDR3 DNA is TGTGCCAGTAGTATAGCCGACAGGGATAGTCAGCCCCAGCATTTT.

The J gene is TRBJ2-7, the V gene TRBV30, with D possibly matching TRBD1 (6 bases). Trimming took 2 bases from V and 2 from J, leaving 22 bases between them. Germline loops: CDR1 GTSNPN, CDR2 SVGIG (reference sequence). The CDR3 is 17 amino acids. Here the CDR3 reads CAWSLWGAGTNPYEQYF. CDR3 in DNA: TGTGCCTGGAGTCTCTGGGGCGCCGGGACAAACCCCTACGAGCAGTACTTC. Complete variable domain (other parts from reference TRBV30 and TRBJ2-7): SQTIHQWPATLVQPVGSPLSLECTVEGTSNPNLYWYRQAAGRGLQLLFYSVGIGQISSEVPQNLSASRPQDRQFILSSKKLLLSDSGFYLCAWSLWGAGTNPYEQYFGPGTRLTVT.

The rearrangement joins TRBV5-4 to TRBJ2-5; perhaps TRBD1 as D (6 bases). Germline CDR1 is SGHNT and CDR2 is YYREEE (reference sequence). The CDR3 totals 14 residues. The V and J ends lost 3 bases and 3 bases respectively, with 12 bases between them. The CDR3 DNA reads as TGTGCCAGCAGCTCCCGCGACAGGAAAGAGACCCAGTACTTC. Its protein is CASSSRDRKETQYF.

CDR3 sequence (DNA): TGTGCCAGTAGTATGACAGGGGCCGAGACCCAGTACTTC. Amino acid sequence: CASSMTGAETQYF. The chain couples TRBV19 to TRBJ2-5; 8 nucleotides align to TRBD1. With V trimmed by 3 bases and J by 5 bases, 2 bases remained unmatched. The CDR3 runs to 13 residues. CDR1 LNHDA and CDR2 SQIVND come from the germline V gene (reference sequence).

The CDR3 region has the DNA TGTGCCAGCAGTGACAGGGGGTTAACAGATACGCAGTATTTT. Residues: CASSDRGLTDTQYF. J is TRBJ2-3 and V is TRBV6-1; 7 nucleotides agree with TRBD1. The germline V gene has CDR1 MNHNS and CDR2 SASEGT. The CDR3 is 14 amino acids. J was trimmed by 3 bases and V by 3 bases; bases with no gene match: 3.

The chain combines TRBV5-4 with TRBJ2-5, with 9 bases fitting TRBD2. V dropped 4 bases and J dropped 0; count of bases not matched to a gene: 10. Germline CDR1 and CDR2: SGHNT and YYREEE (reference sequence). This CDR3 spans 17 amino acids. The CDR3 is CASSHTGLAYHQETQYF. Written as DNA, the CDR3 is TGTGCCAGCAGCCACACGGGACTAGCCTACCACCAAGAGACCCAGTACTTC.

The V and J genes are TRBV14 and TRBJ1-1; no clear D gene. With 0 bases removed from V and 6 bases from J, the gap between germline ends came to 14 bases. CDR1 is SGHDN and CDR2 is FVKESK in the germline V gene. CDR3 length: 15 residues. The chain's CDR3 is CASSQDWRPGAEAFF. Here the CDR3 DNA reads TGTGCCAGCAGCCAAGATTGGAGGCCTGGGGCTGAAGCTTTCTTT.

The table lists this clone with a few counts. The CDR3 sequence is CASSYSGLQGAYEQYF. In DNA, the CDR3 is TGTGCCAGCAGTTACTCGGGCCTACAGGGGGCCTACGAGCAGTACTTC. The chain has TRBV6-5 and TRBJ2-7; 8 bases align to TRBD1. The ends lost 0 bases at V and 2 bases at J; junction bases unmatched: 6. The CDR3 covers 16 residues. Germline V gene lookup returns CDR1 MNHEY and CDR2 SVGAGI.

The chain employs TRBV10-3 and TRBJ2-3; TRBD1 aligns across 9 bases. This CDR3 has 15 amino acids. V shed 6 bases and J 6 bases; nucleotides not matched to a gene: 10. Looked up from germline, CDR1 is ENHRY and CDR2 is SYGVKD. The CDR3 region is CAISGTGRPGDTQYF. CDR3 nucleotides: TGTGCCATCAGCGGGACAGGGCGCCCAGGGGATACGCAGTATTTT.

The chain couples TRBV30 to TRBJ1-1, with 9 bases that match TRBD1. J was trimmed by 11 bases and V by 0 bases; bases with no gene match: 4. Germline lookup yields CDR1 GTSNPN and CDR2 SVGIG (reference sequence). CDR3 length: 12 residues. CDR3 amino acids: CAWSVLGTGAFF. CDR3 DNA: TGTGCCTGGAGTGTACTGGGGACAGGGGCTTTCTTT.

The chain links TRBV5-1 to TRBJ2-4; 8 nucleotides align to TRBD1. The V gene end was trimmed by 3 bases and the J gene end by 8 bases; junction bases not matched to a gene: 13. The CDR3 length is 16 residues. In germline, CDR1 is SGHRS, CDR2 YFSETQ. Here the CDR3 DNA reads TGCGCCAGCAGCTCGGTGGAGACAGGGGATAGGTACATTCAGTACTTC. It codes for CASSSVETGDRYIQYF.

The genes are TRBV2 and TRBJ2-5; D is ambiguous. Germline-derived CDR1 and CDR2 are SNHLY and FYNNEI. Trimming removed 7 bases from V and 4 bases from J, with 16 bases in between. CDR3 size: 14 residues. The CDR3 DNA reads as TGTGCCAGCAATCAGAATCTGGTGCCAGAGACCCAGTACTTC. Translation: CASNQNLVPETQYF.

This clone has just one count. This rearrangement joins TRBV5-4 to TRBJ1-2, with D unclear. CDR3 size: 14 residues. V was trimmed by 2 bases and J by 0 bases, leaving 8 bases between them. The germline V gene encodes CDR1 SGHNT and CDR2 YYREEE (reference sequence). CDR3 region: CASSLLVANYGYTF. As DNA, the CDR3 is TGTGCCAGCAGCTTACTAGTTGCTAACTATGGCTACACCTTC.

The chain links TRBV5-4 to TRBJ2-7, with D unclear. Germline CDR1 reads SGHNT; CDR2 reads YYREEE (reference sequence). The CDR3 is made up of 13 amino acids. The V end lost 1 base, the J end lost 4 bases, and 9 bases lay between the germline ends. The chain's CDR3 is CASSLHPQYEQYF. In DNA, the CDR3 is TGTGCCAGCAGCTTGCACCCGCAGTACGAGCAGTACTTC.

This chain joins TRBV27 and TRBJ2-5; D may be TRBD1 (8 bases). V dropped 6 bases and J dropped 4 bases, with 21 bases sitting between them. CDR3 length equals 16 residues. The V gene's germline CDR1 is MNHEY and CDR2 SMNVEV (reference sequence). Here the CDR3 DNA reads TGTGCCAGCAGCCCTACTACAGGGGGAGGGGGAGAGACCCAGTACTTC. Translated, it gives CASSPTTGGGGETQYF.